These 22 T cell receptor beta chains were sequenced from one sample in a study of blood T cell repertoires in COVID-19. Produced via immunoSEQ multiplex PCR; TCRdb's table is partial and in-frame only. The table includes about 270,000 clones, 85% detected once. Sequences were obtained from peripheral blood. The receptors stem from a woman aged 45-65 years with active or convalescent COVID-19.

The gene calls are TRBV27 and TRBJ1-1; D gene unclear. Germline V gene data show CDR1 as MNHEY and CDR2 as SMNVEV (reference sequence). V was cut by 5 bases and J by 4 bases, with 17 bases left in between. The CDR3 contains 15 residues. This CDR3 reads CASSPHGSWSTEAFF. The CDR3 DNA sequence: TGTGCCAGCAGTCCCCACGGGTCCTGGAGCACTGAAGCTTTCTTT.

This clone was recorded only once. The chain combines TRBV11-2 with TRBJ1-2; D is undetermined. This CDR3 has 15 residues. V was shortened by 4 bases and J by 7 bases, with 19 bases between the two germline ends. The germline V gene has CDR1 SGHAT and CDR2 FQNNGV. The DNA of the CDR3 is TGTGCCAGCAGCTCCCTGGCCGACGGTGGCGGTGGCTACACCTTC. This sequence encodes CASSSLADGGGGYTF. Complete variable domain (other parts from reference TRBV11-2 and TRBJ1-2): EAGVAQSPRYKIIEKRQSVAFWCNPISGHATLYWYQQILGQGPKLLIQFQNNGVVDDSQLPKDRFSAERLKGVDSTLKIQPAKLEDSAVYLCASSSLADGGGGYTFGSGTRLTVV.

The chain combines TRBV28 with TRBJ1-4, with TRBD1 identical over 10 bases. The germline V gene has CDR1 MDHEN and CDR2 SYDVKM. Trimming cost V 5 bases and J 5 bases; bases outside gene matches: 5. The CDR3 is 15 amino acids. The CDR3 region is CASSGRTGGNEKLFF. In nucleotides, the CDR3 is TGTGCCAGCAGTGGACGGACAGGGGGAAATGAAAAACTGTTTTTT.

The chain carries TRBV18 and TRBJ1-4, with 7 bases fitting TRBD1. After removal of 3 bases from V and 6 bases from J, the junction contained 7 bases not matched to a gene. CDR3 size: 15 residues. Germline V gene lookup returns CDR1 KGHSH and CDR2 LQKENI. The DNA for the CDR3 is TGTGCCAGCTCACCTAGGACAGGCGCCTATGAAAAACTGTTTTTT. Amino acid sequence: CASSPRTGAYEKLFF.

A few counts support this clone. The V gene is TRBV5-6, the J gene TRBJ2-1, with D perhaps TRBD1 (6 bases). The CDR3 extends over 15 amino acids. Per germline, CDR1 SGHDT and CDR2 YYEEEE. Trimming shortened V by 3 bases and J by 4 bases, and 14 bases separated the two germline ends. The CDR3 DNA reads as TGTGCCAGCAGCTCTTCGGGACAAATTTACAATGAGCAGTTCTTC. It codes for CASSSSGQIYNEQFF. The full variable domain, its missing parts supplied by reference TRBV5-6 and TRBJ2-1, is DAGVTQSPTHLIKTRGQQVTLRCSPKSGHDTVSWYQQALGQGPQFIFQYYEEEERQRGNFPDRFSGHQFPNYSSELNVNALLLGDSALYLCASSSSGQIYNEQFFGPGTRLTVL.

The CDR3 DNA is TGTGCCAGCAGCCCAGCAGGGAGGAGGGACACTGAAGCTTTCTTT. Amino acids: CASSPAGRRDTEAFF. The chain has TRBV5-4 and TRBJ1-1; a weak D match, TRBD1 (5 bases). This CDR3 spans 15 amino acids. The V gene's germline CDR1 is SGHNT and CDR2 YYREEE (reference sequence). Trimming took 4 bases from V and 3 from J, leaving 16 bases between them.

This clone was seen just once. The V and J genes are TRBV4-1 and TRBJ2-3; tentatively, D is TRBD2 (6 bases). Germline V gives CDR1 MGHRA, CDR2 YSYEKL. Trimming left V 0 bases short and J 6 bases short, with 13 bases between. CDR3 size: 15 residues. Here the CDR3 reads CASSQDRGVQDTQYF. CDR3 nucleotides: TGCGCCAGCAGCCAAGATCGCGGGGTTCAGGATACGCAGTATTTT.

The chain is built from TRBV30 and TRBJ1-1; 7 bases map to TRBD1. The CDR3 sequence is 16 residues long. Germline CDR1 reads GTSNPN; CDR2 reads SVGIG (reference sequence). The trim removed 4 bases at V and 3 bases at J, leaving 14 bases unmatched. CDR3 protein: CAWTPDRLTRDTEAFF. CDR3 nucleotides: TGTGCCTGGACCCCGGACAGGTTAACTCGGGACACTGAAGCTTTCTTT.

The rearrangement links TRBV7-6 to TRBJ1-4; weak D call: TRBD1 (5 bases). The CDR3 has 17 residues. Germline lookup yields CDR1 SGHVS and CDR2 FNYEAQ. Trimming took off 1 base at V and 2 bases at J, with 14 bases between the two ends. In nucleotides, the CDR3 is TGTGCCAGCAGCTTAGGCAGGGCCCGGGGGACTAATGAAAAACTGTTTTTT. It translates to CASSLGRARGTNEKLFF. Drawing the rest from reference TRBV7-6 and TRBJ1-4, the complete variable domain is GAGVSQSPRYKVTKRGQDVALRCDPISGHVSLYWYRQALGQGPEFLTYFNYEAQQDKSGLPNDRFSAERPEGSISTLTIQRTEQRDSAMYRCASSLGRARGTNEKLFFGSGTQLSVL.

The J gene is TRBJ1-2, the V gene TRBV5-6; the match to TRBD1 covers 9 bases. With V trimmed by 4 bases and J by 5 bases, 6 bases remained unmatched. This CDR3 contains 14 residues. In germline, CDR1 is SGHDT, CDR2 YYEEEE. CDR3 nucleotide sequence: TGTGCCAGCAGCCGCCGGGACAGGGAATATGGCTACACCTTC. This encodes CASSRRDREYGYTF.

This sequence joins TRBV7-6 and TRBJ2-1, with a tentative D call TRBD2 (5 bases). CDR1 is SGHVS and CDR2 is FNYEAQ in the germline V gene. The CDR3 spans 14 residues. Trimming took 0 bases from V and 7 from J, leaving 10 bases between them. CDR3 region: CASSLAGAANEQFF. In DNA, the CDR3 is TGTGCCAGCAGCTTAGCGGGAGCAGCGAATGAGCAGTTCTTC.

This clone appeared a few times. This chain links TRBV29-1 with TRBJ2-7; 8 positions agree with TRBD1. Germline-derived CDR1 and CDR2 are SQVTM and ANQGSEA. V trimming: 6 bases; J trimming: 3 bases; junction bases outside the gene matches: 13. The CDR3 extends over 15 amino acids. The CDR3 reads CSVLKLRDRHYEQYF. The DNA for the CDR3 is TGCAGCGTCCTCAAACTCCGGGACAGGCACTACGAGCAGTACTTC.

The chain couples TRBV19 to TRBJ1-2; 9 bases align to TRBD1. The V segment lost 6 bases and the J segment 7 bases; nucleotides outside the gene matches: 6. The CDR3 extends over 13 amino acids. Looked up from germline, CDR1 is LNHDA and CDR2 is SQIVND (reference sequence). CDR3 amino acids: CASSRDRVGGYTF. The DNA of the CDR3 is TGTGCCAGTAGCCGGGACAGGGTTGGTGGCTACACCTTC.

This chain joins TRBV18 and TRBJ2-5; D is ambiguous. This CDR3 spans 13 amino acids. V lost 3 bases and J lost 2, with 7 bases in between. Germline CDR1 KGHSH, CDR2 LQKENI. The CDR3 loop is CASSPSLQETQYF. In nucleotides, the CDR3 is TGTGCCAGCTCACCGTCCCTACAAGAGACCCAGTACTTC.

The V call is TRBV7-2, the J call TRBJ2-7; D ambiguous. Trimming left V 5 bases short and J 9 bases short, with 14 bases between. The CDR3 covers 12 residues. The germline gives CDR1 SGHTA, CDR2 FQGNSA. The chain's CDR3 is CASSIERRWQYF. DNA of the CDR3: TGTGCCAGCAGCATAGAGCGACGTTGGCAGTACTTC.

This clone occurred once. The chain combines TRBV2 with TRBJ2-1, with D possibly matching TRBD2 (6 bases). This CDR3 has 13 residues. Germline lookup yields CDR1 SNHLY and CDR2 FYNNEI. With 11 bases removed from V and 3 bases from J, the gap between germline ends came to 14 bases. The CDR3 DNA sequence: TGTGCCCAGAGGCCGGGAGACTACAATGAGCAGTTCTTC. Translating gives CAQRPGDYNEQFF.

V gene TRBV6-5 combines with J gene TRBJ1-5; 7 nucleotides align to TRBD1. Germline-derived CDR1 and CDR2 are MNHEY and SVGAGI. The CDR3 runs 16 residues. The V gene end was trimmed by 3 bases and the J gene end by 4 bases; junction bases not matched to a gene: 9. The CDR3 coding sequence is TGTGCCAGCAGTTATGGAGCCAGGGGGTTTAATCAGCCCCAGCATTTT. Amino acid sequence: CASSYGARGFNQPQHF.

The chain couples TRBV5-6 to TRBJ1-6; maybe TRBD1 (6 bases). The V and J ends lost 2 bases and 4 bases respectively, with 13 bases between them. This CDR3 has 16 residues. Germline V lookup: CDR1 SGHDT, CDR2 YYEEEE. The CDR3 loop is CASSFGQGHYNSPLHF. The CDR3 bases are TGTGCCAGCAGCTTCGGGCAGGGGCATTATAATTCACCCCTCCACTTT.

This rearrangement joins TRBV20-1 to TRBJ1-1, with 7 bases matching TRBD1. The CDR3 has 15 amino acids. Losses at the gene ends were 3 bases for V and 5 bases for J; bases not matched to a gene: 12. Per the germline V gene, CDR1 is DFQATT and CDR2 is SNEGSKA (reference sequence). The CDR3 DNA sequence: TGCAGTGCTAGTTTCCCAGGGGGTGCAGGGACTGAAGCTTTCTTT. Translated, it gives CSASFPGGAGTEAFF.

On this clone itself: The sample holds other DNA sequences that translate to the same CDR3. The gene calls are TRBV18 and TRBJ2-2; 8 bases are a match to TRBD2. V was pared by 2 bases and J by 2 bases, with 4 bases of the junction left unmatched. The CDR3 length is 16 residues. Germline-derived CDR1 and CDR2 are KGHSH and LQKENI. CDR3 sequence (DNA): TGTGCCAGCTCACCAGGACTAGCAGGAAACACCGGGGAGCTGTTTTTT. Protein product: CASSPGLAGNTGELFF.

The chain links TRBV7-8 to TRBJ2-7, with 9 bases aligning to TRBD1. This CDR3 is 15 amino acids long. The ends lost 3 bases at V and 2 bases at J; junction bases unmatched: 5. Germline lookup yields CDR1 SGHVS and CDR2 FQNEAQ. CDR3 loop: CASSFRQGVAYEQYF. In DNA, the CDR3 is TGTGCCAGCAGCTTCCGACAGGGGGTCGCCTACGAGCAGTACTTC.

The rearrangement uses TRBV5-4 and TRBJ2-1; 9 bases align to TRBD1. The germline V gene encodes CDR1 SGHNT and CDR2 YYREEE (reference sequence). V lost 3 bases and J lost 12; bases outside the gene matches: 16. This CDR3 has 16 residues. The CDR3 DNA reads as TGTGCCAGCAGCTACCCGGGACAGGGCTTGGAGAGGGGGCAGTTCTTC. It yields the protein CASSYPGQGLERGQFF.